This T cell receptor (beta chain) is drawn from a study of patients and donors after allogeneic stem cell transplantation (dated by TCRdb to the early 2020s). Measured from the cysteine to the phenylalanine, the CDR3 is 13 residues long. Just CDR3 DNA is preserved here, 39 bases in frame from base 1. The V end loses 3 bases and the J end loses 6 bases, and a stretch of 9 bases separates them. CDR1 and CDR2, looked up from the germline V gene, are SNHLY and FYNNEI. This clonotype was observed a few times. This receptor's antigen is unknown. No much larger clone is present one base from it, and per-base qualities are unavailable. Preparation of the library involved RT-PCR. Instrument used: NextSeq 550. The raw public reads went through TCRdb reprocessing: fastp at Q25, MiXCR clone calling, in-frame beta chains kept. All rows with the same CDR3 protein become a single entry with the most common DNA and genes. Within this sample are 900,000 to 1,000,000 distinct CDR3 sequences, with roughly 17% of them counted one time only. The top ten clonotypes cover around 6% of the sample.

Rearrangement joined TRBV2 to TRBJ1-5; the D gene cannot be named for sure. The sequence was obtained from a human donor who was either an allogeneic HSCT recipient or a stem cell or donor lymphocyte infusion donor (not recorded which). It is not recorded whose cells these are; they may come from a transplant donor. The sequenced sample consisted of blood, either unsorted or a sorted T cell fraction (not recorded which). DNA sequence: TGTGCCAGCAGTGACGAAGGAGGTCAGCCCCAGCATTTT. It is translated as CASSDEGGQPQHF.